This is a list of T cell receptor beta chains from one sample in a study of cytomegalovirus exposure and HLA in healthy donors. Sequenced by immunoSEQ multiplex PCR; TCRdb stores in-frame clones only, minus some. The table records over 85,000 clones, approximately 77% of them present only once. What was sequenced was PBMCs. The receptor set was obtained from a female donor in good health and CMV-seronegative. CDR3s include the opening cysteine and the closing phenylalanine or tryptophan. D genes are given only for firm matches. A clone size is listed for some rows: how often the clone was seen (once, few, many), or a class if it is expanded.

clone size: few; D gene: .; J gene: TRBJ1-1; V gene: TRBV10-2; CDR3 protein: CASGTGTEAFF; CDR3 DNA: TGCGCCAGCGGGACCGGGACAGAAGCTTTCTTT
clone size: .; D gene: TRBD1; J gene: TRBJ2-2; V gene: TRBV5-1; CDR3 protein: CASSPPGQGPAGGELFF; CDR3 DNA: TGCGCCAGCAGCCCCCCCGGACAGGGGCCCGCGGGCGGGGAGCTGTTTTTT
clone size: .; D gene: TRBD1; J gene: TRBJ1-2; V gene: TRBV30; CDR3 protein: CAWSVLGTGQLWYGYTF; CDR3 DNA: TGTGCCTGGAGTGTACTGGGGACAGGGCAGTTGTGGTATGGCTACACCTTC
clone size: once; D gene: TRBD1; J gene: TRBJ2-7; V gene: TRBV30; CDR3 protein: CAWSEGTASYEQYF; CDR3 DNA: TGTGCCTGGAGTGAGGGGACAGCCTCCTACGAGCAGTACTTC
clone size: .; D gene: .; J gene: TRBJ2-7; V gene: TRBV4-3; CDR3 protein: CASSLDSSYEQYF; CDR3 DNA: TGCGCCAGCAGCCTCGACAGCTCCTACGAGCAGTACTTC
clone size: .; D gene: .; J gene: TRBJ2-7; V gene: TRBV29-1; CDR3 protein: CSVAATGDNYEQYF; CDR3 DNA: TGCAGCGTGGCCGCGACAGGCGACAACTACGAGCAGTACTTC
clone size: .; D gene: TRBD1; J gene: TRBJ1-2; V gene: TRBV5-1; CDR3 protein: CASSLPGTGGGEGYTF; CDR3 DNA: TGCGCCAGCAGCTTGCCAGGGACAGGGGGCGGCGAGGGCTACACCTTC
clone size: .; D gene: .; J gene: TRBJ1-1; V gene: TRBV6-6; CDR3 protein: CASSYGQGNMNTEAFF; CDR3 DNA: TGTGCCAGCAGTTACGGGCAGGGAAACATGAACACTGAAGCTTTCTTT
clone size: once; D gene: TRBD2; J gene: TRBJ2-1; V gene: TRBV7-8; CDR3 protein: CASSSSGLAGGQGYNEQFF; CDR3 DNA: TGTGCCAGCAGCTCCTCCGGACTAGCGGGGGGCCAGGGATACAATGAGCAGTTCTTC
clone size: .; D gene: .; J gene: TRBJ1-2; V gene: TRBV5-1; CDR3 protein: CASRLLPGEGLLWGYTF; CDR3 DNA: TGCGCCAGCAGGCTTCTTCCCGGAGAGGGCCTCCTGTGGGGCTACACCTTC
clone size: .; D gene: TRBD1; J gene: TRBJ2-3; V gene: TRBV27; CDR3 protein: CASSLLARTGGGDTQYF; CDR3 DNA: TGTGCCAGCAGTTTACTCGCACGGACAGGGGGAGGAGATACGCAGTATTTT
clone size: .; D gene: .; J gene: TRBJ1-5; V gene: TRBV18; CDR3 protein: CASSPTKTVSNQPQHF; CDR3 DNA: TGTGCCAGCTCACCAACCAAGACAGTTAGCAATCAGCCCCAGCATTTT
clone size: .; D gene: TRBD1; J gene: TRBJ2-5; V gene: TRBV7-3; CDR3 protein: CASSLQGARETQYF; CDR3 DNA: TGTGCCAGCAGCTTGCAGGGGGCGCGGGAGACCCAGTACTTC
clone size: .; D gene: .; J gene: TRBJ1-3; V gene: TRBV11-2; CDR3 protein: CASSLGGPDTIYF; CDR3 DNA: TGTGCCAGCAGCTTAGGAGGGCCTGACACCATATATTTT
clone size: .; D gene: TRBD1; J gene: TRBJ1-1; V gene: TRBV7-9; CDR3 protein: CVSSLGGGLNTEAFF; CDR3 DNA: TGTGTCAGCAGCTTAGGAGGGGGCCTGAACACTGAAGCTTTCTTT
clone size: .; D gene: .; J gene: TRBJ1-1; V gene: TRBV9; CDR3 protein: CASSAQTGNTEAFF; CDR3 DNA: TGTGCCAGCAGCGCACAGACAGGAAACACTGAAGCTTTCTTT
clone size: .; D gene: .; J gene: TRBJ2-1; V gene: TRBV5-4; CDR3 protein: CASSLPGLWVYNEQFF; CDR3 DNA: TGTGCCAGCAGCTTGCCGGGTTTATGGGTTTACAATGAGCAGTTCTTC